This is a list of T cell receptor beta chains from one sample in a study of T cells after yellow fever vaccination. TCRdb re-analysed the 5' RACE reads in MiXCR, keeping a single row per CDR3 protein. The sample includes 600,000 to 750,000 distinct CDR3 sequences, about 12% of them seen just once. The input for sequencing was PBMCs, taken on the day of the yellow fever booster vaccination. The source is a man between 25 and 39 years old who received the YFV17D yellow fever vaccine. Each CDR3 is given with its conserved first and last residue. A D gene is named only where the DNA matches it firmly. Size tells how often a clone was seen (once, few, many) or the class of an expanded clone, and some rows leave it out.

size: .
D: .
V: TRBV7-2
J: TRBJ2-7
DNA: TGTGCCAGCAGCTTCACCGGGACGGATCCTATGGAGCAGTACTTC
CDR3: CASSFTGTDPMEQYF

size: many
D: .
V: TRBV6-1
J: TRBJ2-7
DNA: TGTGCCAGCAGCGCTTACATAGACTACGAGCAGTACTTC
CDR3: CASSAYIDYEQYF

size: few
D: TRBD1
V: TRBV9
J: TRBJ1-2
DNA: TGTGCCAGCAGCGTCCGGGACAGCGGGACTAACTATGGCTACACCTTC
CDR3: CASSVRDSGTNYGYTF

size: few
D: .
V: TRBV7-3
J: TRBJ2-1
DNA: TGTGCCAGCAGCCATTCTGTTGGTGGGAGCTCCTACAATGAGCAGTTCTTC
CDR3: CASSHSVGGSSYNEQFF

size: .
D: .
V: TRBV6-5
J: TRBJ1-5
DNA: TGTGCCAGCAGTTATGCGGGGGAGGGCAATCAGCCCCAGCATTTT
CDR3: CASSYAGEGNQPQHF

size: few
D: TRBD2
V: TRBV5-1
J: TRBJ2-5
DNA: TGCGCCAGCAGCCCGGGACTAGCGGGAGGGCCAGAGACCCAGTACTTC
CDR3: CASSPGLAGGPETQYF

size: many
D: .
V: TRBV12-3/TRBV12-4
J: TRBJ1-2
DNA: TGTGCCAGCAGTTTAAAAGGGGCGACCGGCTACACCTTC
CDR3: CASSLKGATGYTF

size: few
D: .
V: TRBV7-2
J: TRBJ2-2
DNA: TGTGCCAGCAGCCTAGTACGAATGAACACCGGGGAGCTGTTTTTT
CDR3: CASSLVRMNTGELFF

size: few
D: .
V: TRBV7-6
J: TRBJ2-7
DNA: TGTGCCAGCAGCTTACCCCGTGTAGGAGGGTCCTACGAGCAGTACTTC
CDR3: CASSLPRVGGSYEQYF

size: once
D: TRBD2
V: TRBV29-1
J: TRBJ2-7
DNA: TGCAGCGTAGGGACTAGCCAGACCTACGAGCAGTACTTC
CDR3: CSVGTSQTYEQYF

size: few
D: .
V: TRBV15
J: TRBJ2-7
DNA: TGTGCCACCAGCAAAAAACTAGACCCCTCCGCAAACGAGCAGTACTTC
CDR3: CATSKKLDPSANEQYF

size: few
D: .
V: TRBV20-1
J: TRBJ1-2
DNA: TGCAGTGCTAAAAGAGAGGGCTACACCTTC
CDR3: CSAKREGYTF

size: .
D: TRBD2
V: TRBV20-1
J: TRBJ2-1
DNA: TGCTGCGCTAGAGACGGAGGACTAGCGGGAGGTAGTGAGCAGTTCTTC
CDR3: CCARDGGLAGGSEQFF

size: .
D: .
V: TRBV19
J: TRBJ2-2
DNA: TGTGCCAGTAGTATAGGGGGGGCCGGCACCGGGGAGCTGTTTTTT
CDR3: CASSIGGAGTGELFF

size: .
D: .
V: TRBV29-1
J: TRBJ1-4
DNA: TGCAGCCCCTTGTTCGGGAGCGAGGCTAATGAAAAACTGTTTTTT
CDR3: CSPLFGSEANEKLFF

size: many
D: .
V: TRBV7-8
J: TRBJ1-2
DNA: TGTGCCAGCAGCTTAGAGGGCAGAGACTATGGCTACACCTTC
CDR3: CASSLEGRDYGYTF

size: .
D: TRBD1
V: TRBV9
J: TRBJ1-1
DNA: TGTGCCAGCAGCGTAGAGGACAGGGATGGTGAAGCTTTCTTT
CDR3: CASSVEDRDGEAFF

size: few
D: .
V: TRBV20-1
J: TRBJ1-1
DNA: TGCAGTGCTCCCCGGACGGGACGCACTGAAGCTTTCTTT
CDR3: CSAPRTGRTEAFF

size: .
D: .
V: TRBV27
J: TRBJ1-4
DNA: TGTGCCAGCAGTAACACAGGGTCTCTTAATGAAAAACTGTTTTTT
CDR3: CASSNTGSLNEKLFF

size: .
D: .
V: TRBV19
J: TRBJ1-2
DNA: TGTGCCAGTACCATCGGGGGATACCTCTATGGCTACACCTTC
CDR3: CASTIGGYLYGYTF

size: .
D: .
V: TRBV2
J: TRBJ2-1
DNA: TGTGCCAGCAGTGAATTCGGGACCGAACCCTACAATGAGCAGTTCTTC
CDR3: CASSEFGTEPYNEQFF

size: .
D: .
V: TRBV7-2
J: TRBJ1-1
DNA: TGTGCCAGCAGCTTATCGGGGGTGGGCACTGAAGCTTTCTTT
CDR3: CASSLSGVGTEAFF

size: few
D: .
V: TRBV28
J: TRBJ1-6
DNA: TGTGCCAGCAGTCAGGACGTACGCAATTCACCCCTCCACTTT
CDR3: CASSQDVRNSPLHF

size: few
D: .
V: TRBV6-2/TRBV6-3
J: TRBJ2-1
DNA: TGTGCCAGCAGTTACTCGGGACAAGAGCAGTTCTTC
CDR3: CASSYSGQEQFF